The entry below describes one TCR beta chain. These data are taken from a study of blood T cell repertoires in COVID-19. Study in general: The United States, Italy and Spain provided the acute and convalescent COVID-19 samples. T cells, B-cell-depleted T cells, or PBMCs supplied cDNA or gDNA.

CDR1 is MGHRA and CDR2 is YSYEKL in the germline V gene. CDR3 length: 15 residues. Unmatched junction bases numbered 1, after V lost 3 bases and J lost 5 bases. In the original analysis: Using reference gene primer amplification, nucleated cell counts were estimated. The repertoire was sequenced with immunoSEQ multiplex PCR; TCRdb's copy has only in-frame clones and lacks some. V and J calls plus clone size are reproduced from that table; the DNA served to infer D and trimming. The table lists under 130,000 clones, around 87% of them singletons. This clonotype originated in a woman older than 75 with acute or convalescent COVID-19. The genes are TRBV4-1 and TRBJ2-1, with TRBD2 matching 13 bases. The sequenced sample was peripheral blood. The CDR3 region is CASSQGTSGDNEQFF. The CDR3, as DNA: TGCGCCAGCAGCCAGGGGACTAGCGGGGACAATGAGCAGTTCTTC.